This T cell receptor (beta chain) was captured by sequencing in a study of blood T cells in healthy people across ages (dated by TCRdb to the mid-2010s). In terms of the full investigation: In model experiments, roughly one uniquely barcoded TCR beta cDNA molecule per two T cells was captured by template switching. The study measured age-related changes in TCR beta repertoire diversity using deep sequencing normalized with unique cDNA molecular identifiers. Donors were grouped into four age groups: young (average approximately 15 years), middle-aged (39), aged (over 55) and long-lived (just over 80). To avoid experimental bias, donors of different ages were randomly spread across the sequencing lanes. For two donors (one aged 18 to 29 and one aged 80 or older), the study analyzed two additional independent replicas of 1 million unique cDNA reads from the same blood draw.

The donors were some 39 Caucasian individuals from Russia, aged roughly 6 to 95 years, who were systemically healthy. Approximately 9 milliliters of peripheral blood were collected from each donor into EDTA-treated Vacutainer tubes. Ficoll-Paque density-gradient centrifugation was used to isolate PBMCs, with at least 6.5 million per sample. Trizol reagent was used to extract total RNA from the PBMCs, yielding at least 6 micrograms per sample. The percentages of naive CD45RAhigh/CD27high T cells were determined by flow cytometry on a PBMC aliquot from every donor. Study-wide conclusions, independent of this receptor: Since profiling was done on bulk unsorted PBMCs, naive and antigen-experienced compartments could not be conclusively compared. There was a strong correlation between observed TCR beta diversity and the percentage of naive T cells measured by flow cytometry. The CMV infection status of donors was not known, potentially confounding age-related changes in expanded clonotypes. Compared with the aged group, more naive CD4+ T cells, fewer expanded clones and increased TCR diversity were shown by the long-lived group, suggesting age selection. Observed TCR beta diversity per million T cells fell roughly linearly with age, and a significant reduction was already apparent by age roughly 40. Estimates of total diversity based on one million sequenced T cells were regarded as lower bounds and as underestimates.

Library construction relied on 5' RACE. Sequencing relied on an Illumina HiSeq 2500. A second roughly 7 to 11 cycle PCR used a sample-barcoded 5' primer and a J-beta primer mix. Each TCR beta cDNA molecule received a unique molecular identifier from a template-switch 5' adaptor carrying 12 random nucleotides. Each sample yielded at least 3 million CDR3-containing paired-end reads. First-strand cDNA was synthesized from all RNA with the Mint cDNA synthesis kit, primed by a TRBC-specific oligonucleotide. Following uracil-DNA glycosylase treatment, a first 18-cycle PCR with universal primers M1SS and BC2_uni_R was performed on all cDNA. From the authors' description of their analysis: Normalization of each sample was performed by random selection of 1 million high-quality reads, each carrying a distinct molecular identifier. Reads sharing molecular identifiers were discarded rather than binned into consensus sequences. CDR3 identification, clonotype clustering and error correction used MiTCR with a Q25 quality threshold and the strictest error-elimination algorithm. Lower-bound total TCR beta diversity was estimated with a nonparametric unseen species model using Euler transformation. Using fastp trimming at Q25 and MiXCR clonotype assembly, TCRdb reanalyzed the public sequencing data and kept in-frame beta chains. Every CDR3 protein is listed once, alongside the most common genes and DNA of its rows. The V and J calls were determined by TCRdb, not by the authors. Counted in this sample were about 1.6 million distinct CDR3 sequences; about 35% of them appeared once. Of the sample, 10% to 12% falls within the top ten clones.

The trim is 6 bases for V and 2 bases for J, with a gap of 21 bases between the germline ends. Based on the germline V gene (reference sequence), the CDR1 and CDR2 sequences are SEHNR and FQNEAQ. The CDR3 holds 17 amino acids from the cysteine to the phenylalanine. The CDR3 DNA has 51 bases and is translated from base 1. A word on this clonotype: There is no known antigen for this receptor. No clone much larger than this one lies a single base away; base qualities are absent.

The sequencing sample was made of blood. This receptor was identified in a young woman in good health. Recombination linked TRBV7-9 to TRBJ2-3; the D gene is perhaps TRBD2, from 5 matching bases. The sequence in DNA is TGTGCCAGCAGTATAAGGAGGCGGAAGGGCGCCACAGATACGCAGTATTTT. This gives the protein CASSIRRRKGATDTQYF.